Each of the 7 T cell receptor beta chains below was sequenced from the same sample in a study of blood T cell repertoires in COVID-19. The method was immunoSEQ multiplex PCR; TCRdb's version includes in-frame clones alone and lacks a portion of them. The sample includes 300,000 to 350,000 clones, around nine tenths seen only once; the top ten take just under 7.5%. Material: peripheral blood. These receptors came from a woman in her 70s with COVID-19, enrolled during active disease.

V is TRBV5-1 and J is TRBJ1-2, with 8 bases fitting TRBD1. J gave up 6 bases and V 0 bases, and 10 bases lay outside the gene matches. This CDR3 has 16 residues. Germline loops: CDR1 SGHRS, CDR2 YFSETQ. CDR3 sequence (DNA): TGCGCCAGCAGCTTGGATGGACAGGGCTTATCACATGGCTACACCTTC. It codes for CASSLDGQGLSHGYTF.

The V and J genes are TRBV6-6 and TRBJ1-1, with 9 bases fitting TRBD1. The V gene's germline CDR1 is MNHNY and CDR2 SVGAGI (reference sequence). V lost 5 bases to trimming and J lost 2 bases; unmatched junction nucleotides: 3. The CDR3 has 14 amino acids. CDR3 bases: TGTGCCAGCAGTCCGGGACAGGGTAACACTGAAGCTTTCTTT. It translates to CASSPGQGNTEAFF.

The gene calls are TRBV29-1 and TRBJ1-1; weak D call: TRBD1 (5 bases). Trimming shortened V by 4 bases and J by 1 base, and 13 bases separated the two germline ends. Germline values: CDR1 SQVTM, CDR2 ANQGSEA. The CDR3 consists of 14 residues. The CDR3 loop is CSVAWGLENTEAFF. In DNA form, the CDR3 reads TGCAGCGTTGCTTGGGGACTTGAGAACACTGAAGCTTTCTTT.

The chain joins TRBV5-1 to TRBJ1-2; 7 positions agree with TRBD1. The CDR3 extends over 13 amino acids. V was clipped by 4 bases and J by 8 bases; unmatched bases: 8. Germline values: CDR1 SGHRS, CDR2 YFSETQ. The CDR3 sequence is CASSEMGTVGYTF. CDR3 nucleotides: TGCGCCAGCAGCGAAATGGGGACAGTAGGCTACACCTTC. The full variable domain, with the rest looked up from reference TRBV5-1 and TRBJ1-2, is KAGVTQTPRYLIKTRGQQVTLSCSPISGHRSVSWYQQTPGQGLQFLFEYFSETQRNKGNFPGRFSGRQFSNSRSEMNVSTLELGDSALYLCASSEMGTVGYTFGSGTRLTVV.

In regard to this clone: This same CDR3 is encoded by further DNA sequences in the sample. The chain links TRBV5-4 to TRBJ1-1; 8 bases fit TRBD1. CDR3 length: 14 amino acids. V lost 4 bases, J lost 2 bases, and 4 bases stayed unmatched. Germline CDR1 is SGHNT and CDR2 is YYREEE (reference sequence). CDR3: CASSPTGGNTEAFF. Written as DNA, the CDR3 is TGTGCCAGCAGCCCAACAGGGGGAAACACTGAAGCTTTCTTT. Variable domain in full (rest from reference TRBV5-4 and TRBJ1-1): ETGVTQSPTHLIKTRGQQVTLRCSSQSGHNTVSWYQQALGQGPQFIFQYYREEENGRGNFPPRFSGLQFPNYSSELNVNALELDDSALYLCASSPTGGNTEAFFGQGTRLTVV.

CDR3 sequence (DNA): TGCGCCAGCAGCCCGGGACAGGGGATCGATGGCTACACCTTC. Amino acid sequence: CASSPGQGIDGYTF. This sequence joins TRBV5-1 and TRBJ1-2, with 10 bases fitting TRBD1. V lost 4 bases and J lost 6; bases outside the gene matches: 6. CDR3 length: 14 amino acids. Germline values: CDR1 SGHRS, CDR2 YFSETQ. The full variable domain, rest sourced from reference TRBV5-1 and TRBJ1-2, is KAGVTQTPRYLIKTRGQQVTLSCSPISGHRSVSWYQQTPGQGLQFLFEYFSETQRNKGNFPGRFSGRQFSNSRSEMNVSTLELGDSALYLCASSPGQGIDGYTFGSGTRLTVV.

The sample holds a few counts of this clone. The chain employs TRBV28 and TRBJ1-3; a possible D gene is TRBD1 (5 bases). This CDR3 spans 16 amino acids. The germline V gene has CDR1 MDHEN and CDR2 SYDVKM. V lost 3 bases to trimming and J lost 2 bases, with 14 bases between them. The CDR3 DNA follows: TGTGCCAGCAGTTTGGGGGGTGCGGTAGCTGGAAACACCATATATTTT. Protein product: CASSLGGAVAGNTIYF.